This TCR beta chain was identified in a study of cytomegalovirus exposure and HLA in healthy donors. Findings and limits, study-wide: Specificity of a few CMV-associated chains for CMV antigens was verified in vitro. Presence/absence analyses treated sequencing depth as roughly uniform across donors.

As regards this clone: Antigen unknown.

In the PCR, 60 Vbeta and 13 Jbeta primers were used. Only in-frame clones appear in the TCRdb table, and some are missing; sequencing was by immunoSEQ multiplex PCR. The table includes some 81,000 clones, 65% to 75% detected once. Looked up from germline, CDR1 is GTSNPN and CDR2 is SVGIG (reference sequence). Germline trimming cut 5 bases from V and 3 bases from J; bases unmatched to any gene: 1. There are 12 residues in the CDR3. The genes are TRBV30 and TRBJ2-7; 10 bases fit TRBD2. The receptor comes from a woman aged 40-49 years in good health and CMV-seropositive. Sequencing used PBMCs. CDR3 DNA sequence: TGTGCCTGGGGACTAGCGGACTACGAGCAGTACTTC. Its protein product is CAWGLADYEQYF. The variable domain in full, with the rest retrieved from reference TRBV30 and TRBJ2-7, is SQTIHQWPATLVQPVGSPLSLECTVEGTSNPNLYWYRQAAGRGLQLLFYSVGIGQISSEVPQNLSASRPQDRQFILSSKKLLLSDSGFYLCAWGLADYEQYFGPGTRLTVT.